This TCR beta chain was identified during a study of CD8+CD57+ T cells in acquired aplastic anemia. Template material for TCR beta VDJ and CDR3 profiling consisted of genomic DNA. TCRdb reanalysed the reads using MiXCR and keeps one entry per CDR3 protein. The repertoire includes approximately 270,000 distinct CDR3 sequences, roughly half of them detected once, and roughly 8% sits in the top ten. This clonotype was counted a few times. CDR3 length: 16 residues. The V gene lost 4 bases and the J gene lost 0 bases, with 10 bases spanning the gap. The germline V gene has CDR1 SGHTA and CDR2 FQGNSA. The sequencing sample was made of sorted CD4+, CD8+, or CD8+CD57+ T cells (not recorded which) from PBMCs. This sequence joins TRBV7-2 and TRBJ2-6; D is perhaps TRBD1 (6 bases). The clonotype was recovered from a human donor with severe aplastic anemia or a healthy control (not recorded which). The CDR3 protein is CASSSRQASGANVLTF. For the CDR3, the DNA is TGTGCCAGCAGCTCCCGACAGGCCTCTGGGGCCAACGTCCTGACTTTC.